This entry features one T cell receptor beta chain sequence. This receptor's antigen is unknown. Base-call qualities are not available, and no considerably larger clone is one nucleotide away. The donors were a few dozen Caucasian individuals from Russia, aged roughly 6 to 100 years, who were systemically healthy. Around 10 milliliters of peripheral blood were collected from each donor into EDTA-treated Vacutainer tubes. PBMCs were isolated by Ficoll-Paque density-gradient centrifugation, with at least 6.5 million obtained per sample. Total RNA, at least 6 micrograms per sample, was extracted from PBMCs with Trizol reagent. Naive CD45RAhigh/CD27high T cell percentages were measured by flow cytometry on a PBMC aliquot from every donor. The library came from 5' RACE. Sequencing was carried out with an Illumina HiSeq 2500. A second PCR of about 6 to 12 cycles was performed with a sample-barcoded 5' primer and a J-beta primer mix. A unique molecular identifier was introduced onto each TCR beta cDNA molecule by a template-switch 5' adaptor carrying 12 random nucleotides. Each sample yielded at least 3 million CDR3-containing paired-end reads. The Mint cDNA synthesis kit, primed by a TRBC-specific oligonucleotide, was used to synthesize first-strand cDNA from all RNA. Following uracil-DNA glycosylase treatment, a first 18-cycle PCR with universal primers M1SS and BC2_uni_R was performed on all cDNA. The study's own analysis went as follows. For normalization, 1 million high-quality reads were randomly selected from each sample, with every read carrying a distinct molecular identifier. Instead of being binned into consensus sequences, reads with shared molecular identifiers were discarded. CDR3 identification, clonotype clustering and error correction used MiTCR with a Q25 quality threshold and the strictest error-elimination algorithm. A nonparametric unseen species model with Euler transformation was used to estimate a lower bound on total TCR beta diversity. In TCRdb, the public reads were trimmed at Q25 with fastp and aligned with MiXCR, with productive beta chains retained. Each CDR3 protein appears once, grouped with its most common genes and DNA. The authors' filters were not applied to this entry. Here the sample has roughly 1,300,000 distinct CDR3 sequences; approximately 59% occur a single time. The ten largest clonotypes hold over 5.5% of the sample.

CDR3 length: 14 amino acids, cysteine to phenylalanine. Only CDR3 DNA is held: 42 bases, read in frame from base 1. For CDR1 and CDR2, the germline V gene lists SQVTM and ANQGSEA. Trimming removed 1 base from V and 8 bases from J; the gene matches leave 10 bases unexplained. The data derive from a study of blood T cells in healthy people across ages (dated by TCRdb to about 2015). Describing the broader study: In model experiments, roughly one uniquely barcoded TCR beta cDNA molecule per two T cells was captured by template switching. The donors were divided into four age groups: young (average approximately 15 years), middle-aged (approximately 39), aged (around 59) and long-lived (more than 75). To avoid experimental bias, donors of different ages were distributed randomly across sequencing lanes. Age-related changes in TCR beta repertoire diversity were measured in the study by deep sequencing normalized with unique cDNA molecular identifiers. For two donors (one aged 18 to 30 and one aged 80 or older), the study analyzed two additional independent replicas of 1 million unique cDNA reads from the same blood draw. Findings and caveats that apply to the study as a whole: Compared with the aged group, more naive CD4+ T cells, fewer expanded clones and increased TCR diversity were shown by the long-lived group, suggesting age selection. The CMV infection status of donors was not known, potentially confounding age-related changes in expanded clonotypes. Bulk unsorted PBMC profiling prevented conclusive comparison of naive and antigen-experienced compartments. Estimates of total diversity based on one million sequenced T cells were regarded as lower bounds and as underestimates. As age increased, observed TCR beta diversity per million T cells dropped in a roughly linear way, and a significant reduction was already evident by age 40. The percentage of naive T cells measured by flow cytometry correlated strongly with observed TCR beta diversity.

The sequence links TRBV29-1 to TRBJ1-2, and 7 bases in between align with TRBD1. The TCR originated in a man aged 18 to 30 in good health. The sequencing sample was made of blood. The DNA sequence reads TGCAGCGTTGAAGTGACAGGGAATCTCGGAGGCTACACCTTC. Translated, it gives CSVEVTGNLGGYTF.